This TCR beta chain was retrieved from a study of cytomegalovirus exposure and HLA in healthy donors. Healthy bone marrow donors formed the donor group. Study conclusions and caveats: In an earlier analysis, about 87% or about 30%: the productive usage of most TCR beta V segments. Most TCR sequences showed up rarely, but some public TCRs showed up in many donors. Follow-up analysis found HLA locus-dependent TCR association rates, highest for DRB1 and lowest for HLA-C.

With 5 bases clipped from V and 3 bases from J, the junction kept 1 base outside the gene matches. The CDR3 loop spans 15 amino acids. Per germline, CDR1 KGHSH and CDR2 LQKENI. The PCR was carried out with 60 Vbeta primers and 13 Jbeta primers. TCRdb's table, derived via immunoSEQ multiplex PCR, lists solely in-frame clones and lacks some. The sample records 150,000 to 200,000 clones, roughly 79% being singletons. About this clone itself: Its antigen is unidentified.

The sample was PBMCs. The receptor was derived from a woman aged 18-29 years in good health and CMV-seropositive. The rearrangement links TRBV18 to TRBJ2-5; 15 bases line up with TRBD2. The CDR3 sequence is CASSRTSGGEETQYF. The CDR3 nucleotides are TGTGCCAGCTCAAGGACTAGCGGGGGGGAAGAGACCCAGTACTTC.